The rows below give T cell receptor beta chains drawn from one sample of a study of blood T cells in healthy people across ages. One entry per CDR3 protein results from TCRdb running MiXCR on the 5' RACE reads. The sample yields around 1.5 million distinct CDR3 sequences, roughly 45% seen once. Sequencing input: blood. The receptors originated from a young woman in good health. Each CDR3 is given with its conserved first and last residue. The D gene is left open where the match is weak. The size of a clone is reported for some rows only, either as once, few or many, or as a class for expanded clones.

d_call,clone_size,j_call,v_call,cdr3_nt,cdr3_aa
-,few,TRBJ2-7,TRBV5-1,TGCGCCAGCAGCTTGGACGCAGTTTCCTACGAGCAGTACTTC,CASSLDAVSYEQYF
-,-,TRBJ2-7,TRBV6-2/TRBV6-3,TGTGCCAGCAGTTATGACTCCTGGCCCTACGAGCAGTACTTC,CASSYDSWPYEQYF
-,-,TRBJ2-7,TRBV29-1,TGCAGCGGCCCCACCGGGGTAAGCTCCTACAATGAGCAGTACTTC,CSGPTGVSSYNEQYF
TRBD2,-,TRBJ2-1,TRBV6-6,TGTGCCAGCAGTTACTCTCGCACTAGCGCATACAATGAGCAGTTCTTC,CASSYSRTSAYNEQFF
TRBD2,-,TRBJ2-3,TRBV20-1,TGCAGTGCTTCGAATAGCGGGGGGCCGGGAGATACGCAGTATTTT,CSASNSGGPGDTQYF
TRBD2,few,TRBJ2-4,TRBV29-1,TGCAGCGTTGAAACGGGGGGATTAGCCAAAAACATTCAGTACTTC,CSVETGGLAKNIQYF
-,-,TRBJ1-2,TRBV3-1,TGTGCCAGCCAAGACGGCAGACTATATGGCTACACCTTC,CASQDGRLYGYTF
TRBD1,few,TRBJ2-1,TRBV5-5,TGTGCCAGCAGCTTGGTGGGGACAGGGTCTAATGAGCAGTTCTTC,CASSLVGTGSNEQFF
TRBD2,-,TRBJ2-3,TRBV20-1,TGCAGTGCTAGAGATCGTCGAGCGGGAGGGTTGGGCACAGATACGCAGTATTTT,CSARDRRAGGLGTDTQYF
-,-,TRBJ1-6,TRBV20-1,TGCAGTGTTCCCGAATCGGGGAACAATTCACCCCTCCACTTT,CSVPESGNNSPLHF
TRBD2,-,TRBJ2-7,TRBV3-1,TGTGCCAGCAGAGGAACTAGCGGGGGCACCAGTAGGCAGTACTTC,CASRGTSGGTSRQYF
-,-,TRBJ2-4,TRBV4-1,TGCGCCAGCAGCCCTATTGACGCCTCGAACGTGTACTTC,CASSPIDASNVYF
-,few,TRBJ2-3,TRBV20-1,TGCAGTGCTAGCCTACTAGATCGCTCCACAGATACGCAGTATTTT,CSASLLDRSTDTQYF
-,-,TRBJ2-7,TRBV4-1,TGCGCCAGCAGCCAAGACCAACATCCCTACGAGCAGTACTTC,CASSQDQHPYEQYF
TRBD1,-,TRBJ2-2,TRBV27,TGTGCCAGCAGTAGGGACAGGGGAATCGCCGGGGAGCTGTTTTTT,CASSRDRGIAGELFF
TRBD2,-,TRBJ2-7,TRBV7-9,TGTGCCAGCAGCTTACCGGGGCTAGCGGGAGTTGACGAGCAGTACTTC,CASSLPGLAGVDEQYF
-,-,TRBJ1-1,TRBV7-6,TGTGCCAGCAGCTTAGGTCAGGGACCGAACACTGAAGCTTTCTTT,CASSLGQGPNTEAFF
-,-,TRBJ1-2,TRBV6-1,TGTGCCAGCAGTGGACACCTACAGGGAAGCTATGGCTACACCTTC,CASSGHLQGSYGYTF
-,-,TRBJ2-3,TRBV6-4,TGTGCCAGCAGTGACGTATTCGGGGGAAGCACAGATACGCAGTATTTT,CASSDVFGGSTDTQYF
-,-,TRBJ2-5,TRBV18,TGTGCCGGCTCACCGGACCTCCAACAGTACTTC,CAGSPDLQQYF
TRBD1,few,TRBJ2-7,TRBV2,TGTGCCAGCAGTGAAATTACAGGGGTCTACGAGCAGTACTTC,CASSEITGVYEQYF
TRBD1,few,TRBJ1-5,TRBV4-1,TGCGCCAGCAGCCAACCCAGCGGGACAGATAGCAATCAGCCCCAGCATTTT,CASSQPSGTDSNQPQHF
TRBD1,-,TRBJ1-1,TRBV9,TGTGCCAGCAGCGTATCGAATATGGGACAGCCTAACACTGAAGCTTTCTTT,CASSVSNMGQPNTEAFF
-,-,TRBJ1-2,TRBV2,TGTGCCACCAAGTGGGCCGGTGTTAACTATGGCTACACCTTC,CATKWAGVNYGYTF
TRBD1,few,TRBJ2-7,TRBV29-1,TGCAGCGTTATCCGGTGGACAGGGAGTAACGAGCAGTACTTC,CSVIRWTGSNEQYF
-,-,TRBJ1-6,TRBV12-3/TRBV12-4,TGTGCCAGCAGTTTACATGTGTCGAATTCACCCCTCCACTTT,CASSLHVSNSPLHF
-,-,TRBJ2-1,TRBV7-2,TGTGCCAGCAGCTTAGGGCCAGTACTACAGTACAATGAGCAGTTCTTC,CASSLGPVLQYNEQFF
TRBD2,-,TRBJ2-7,TRBV14,TGTGCCAGCAGCCACGAGCGGGAGCTCGACGAGCAGTACTTC,CASSHERELDEQYF
-,few,TRBJ2-7,TRBV12-3/TRBV12-4,TGTGCCAGCAGTTTATGGGCAGGGGGGTCTAACGAGCAGTACTTC,CASSLWAGGSNEQYF
-,once,TRBJ1-6,TRBV4-2,TGTGCCAGCAGCCAAGACAAGGGGGATAAGGCGCCCCTCCACTTT,CASSQDKGDKAPLHF
TRBD2,-,TRBJ2-3,TRBV12-3/TRBV12-4,TGTGCCAGCCTCGTGATGAGCGGGAGGCTCCTAAACGCAGATACGCAGTATTTT,CASLVMSGRLLNADTQYF
-,-,TRBJ1-1,TRBV4-1,TGCGCCAGCAACCCTGGGGGTATGAACACTGAAGCTTTCTTT,CASNPGGMNTEAFF
-,-,TRBJ2-7,TRBV20-1,TGCAGTGCTAGGGGGGGGCAGTTGGGCTACGAGCAGTACTTC,CSARGGQLGYEQYF
-,few,TRBJ2-7,TRBV21-1,TGTGCCAGCAACAGGGTTCCCGACTACGAGCAGTACTTC,CASNRVPDYEQYF
TRBD1,-,TRBJ1-1,TRBV20-1,TGCAGTGCTAGATCCCCGACAGGGGGGAACACTGAAGCTTTCTTT,CSARSPTGGNTEAFF
TRBD1,few,TRBJ1-1,TRBV2,TGTGCCAGCAGTCCCAGACAGGGGGAGAAGGCTTTCTTT,CASSPRQGEKAFF
-,-,TRBJ2-5,TRBV7-6,TGTGCCAGCAACAACATGGGAGGCTACCCCCAGGAGACCCAGTACTTC,CASNNMGGYPQETQYF
-,-,TRBJ1-1,TRBV5-5,TGTGCCAGCAGCTTGAGGGTGAGCACACCTGGGGGCACTGAAGCTTTCTTT,CASSLRVSTPGGTEAFF
-,-,TRBJ1-2,TRBV10-3,TGTGCCATCATCAGGGTCGGCTATGGCTACACCTTC,CAIIRVGYGYTF
TRBD2,-,TRBJ2-6,TRBV4-1,TGCGCCAGCAGCCAAGATCACCCTTCCGGGGGGTTCTTCTCTGGGGCCAACGTCCTGACTTTC,CASSQDHPSGGFFSGANVLTF